The table lists the clone carrying this TCR beta chain with a few counts. Its antigen is currently unknown. Clones were read by immunoSEQ multiplex PCR, and TCRdb kept only the in-frame ones, dropping some. The sample carries some 49,000 clones, 85% to 90% recorded once. This entry is derived from a study of T cell clonotyping in hematopoietic cell transplantation. Study information: Pretransplant recipient samples were taken after cytoreduction. Study-wide points: Recipient TCR diversity dropped after transplant; expanded clonotypes rose from day 30 to 180. Cells were unsorted, so CD4 and CD8 contributions were not separated.

Germline CDR1 LNHDA, CDR2 SQIVND (reference sequence). J was trimmed by 5 bases and V by 4 bases; bases with no gene match: 3. CDR3 size: 14 residues. Described time point: recipient sample about 28 days before transplant, after cytoreduction. Recipients were bled about 28 days pretransplant and at posttransplant days 30, 100, 180. The sequence was obtained from a man in his 60s with biphenotypic leukemia. Some clones in this sample may be carry-over from other donors' samples. The J gene is TRBJ1-5, the V gene TRBV19; TRBD1 matches 9 bases. The sample was peripheral blood mononuclear cells, taken before stem cell transplant. CDR3 loop: CASSTWTGDQPQHF. Here the CDR3 DNA reads TGTGCCAGTAGTACCTGGACAGGGGATCAGCCCCAGCATTTT.